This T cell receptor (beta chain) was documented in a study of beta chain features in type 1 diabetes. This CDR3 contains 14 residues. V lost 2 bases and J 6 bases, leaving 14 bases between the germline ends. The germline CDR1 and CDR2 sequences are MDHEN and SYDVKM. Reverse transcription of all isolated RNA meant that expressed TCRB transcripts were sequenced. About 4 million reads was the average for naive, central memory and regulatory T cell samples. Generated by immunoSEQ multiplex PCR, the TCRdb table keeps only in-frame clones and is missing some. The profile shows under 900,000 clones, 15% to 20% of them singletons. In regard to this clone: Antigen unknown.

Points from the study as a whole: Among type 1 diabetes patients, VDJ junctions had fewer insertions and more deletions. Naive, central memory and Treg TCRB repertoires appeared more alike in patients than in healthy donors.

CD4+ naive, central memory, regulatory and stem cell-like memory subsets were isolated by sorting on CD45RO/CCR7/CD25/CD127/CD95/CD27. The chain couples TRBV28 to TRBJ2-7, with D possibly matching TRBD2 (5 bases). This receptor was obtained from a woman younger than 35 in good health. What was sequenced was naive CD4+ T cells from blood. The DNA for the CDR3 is TGTGCCAGCAGTTTACACGGGGTAGTCAGCGAGCAGTACTTC. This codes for CASSLHGVVSEQYF. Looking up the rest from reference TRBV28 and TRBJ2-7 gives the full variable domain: DVKVTQSSRYLVKRTGEKVFLECVQDMDHENMFWYRQDPGLGLRLIYFSYDVKMKEKGDIPEGYSVSREKKERFSLILESASTNQTSMYLCASSLHGVVSEQYFGPGTRLTVT.